The clone carrying this T cell receptor (beta chain) was recorded a few times. Its antigen remains unknown. Template material for amplifying TCR beta CDR3 regions consisted of RNA transcripts. Carried out on the TCR CDR3, a first-round RT-PCR used the HTBI primer set. TCRdb fed the multiplex PCR reads into MiXCR, producing one record per CDR3 protein. The table lists 250,000 to 300,000 distinct CDR3 sequences, about 19% of them singletons. The junction had 18 bases not matched to a gene; V was cut back by 2 bases and J by 8 bases. This CDR3 is built from 20 residues. Uncontrolled infections, other autoimmune diseases, pregnancy or lactation led to exclusion of patients. Clinical symptoms, serum thyroxine and TRAb, thyroid ultrasound and orbital computed tomography together formed the diagnostic basis. This sample was taken from a study of T cells in Graves' hyperthyroidism and ophthalmopathy. Study-level results: Stable hyperthyroidism was told apart from ophthalmopathy by a model built on 13 V-J features.

The receptor's source is a man between 50 and 59 years old with Graves' ophthalmopathy. This rearrangement joins TRBV12-3 or TRBV12-4 to TRBJ2-1; 13 bases align to TRBD2. Sequencing used blood. Here the CDR3 reads CASSLPRSITGTSGIYEQFF. CDR3 nucleotide sequence: TGTGCCAGCAGTTTACCCCGGAGCATTACCGGGACTAGCGGGATCTATGAGCAGTTCTTC.